The entry below gives a single TCR beta chain sequence along with its context. The CDR3 totals 18 residues. Germline V gene sequence: CDR1 LGHDT, CDR2 YNNKEL (reference sequence). The data originate from a study of T-cell reconstitution after alpha-beta-depleted transplantation in children. Unique molecular identifiers were incorporated when the TCRbeta library was constructed. TCRdb independently ran MiXCR on the PCR reads; one entry per CDR3 protein. The sample records around 800,000 distinct CDR3 sequences, roughly 15% being singletons. The TCR was taken from a male patient aged 5 to 17 who had a stem cell transplant for acute lymphoblastic leukemia, so the T cells may come from the graft donor. The sample was PBMCs, mostly from graft donor cells, taken 360 days after TCRalphabeta/CD19-depleted stem cell transplant. The V and J genes are TRBV3-1 and TRBJ2-7; 7 bases agree with TRBD1. This chain's CDR3 is CTFSPTRGKARNSYEQYF. CDR3 bases: TGTACCTTCAGCCCAACCAGGGGGAAGGCCCGTAATTCCTACGAGCAGTACTTC.